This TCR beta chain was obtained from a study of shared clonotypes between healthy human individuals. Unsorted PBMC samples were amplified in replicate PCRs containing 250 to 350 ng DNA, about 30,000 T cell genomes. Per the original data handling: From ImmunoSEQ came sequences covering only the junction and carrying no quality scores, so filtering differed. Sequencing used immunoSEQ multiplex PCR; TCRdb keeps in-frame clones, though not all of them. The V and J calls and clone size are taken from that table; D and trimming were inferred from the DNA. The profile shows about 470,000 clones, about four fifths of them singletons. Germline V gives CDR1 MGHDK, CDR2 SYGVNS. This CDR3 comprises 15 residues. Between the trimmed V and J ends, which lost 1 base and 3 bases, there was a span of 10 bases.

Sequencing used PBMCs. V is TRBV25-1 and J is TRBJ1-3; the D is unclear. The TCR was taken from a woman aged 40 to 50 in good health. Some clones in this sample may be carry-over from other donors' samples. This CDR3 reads CASSESLGSGNTIYF. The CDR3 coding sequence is TGTGCCAGCAGTGAATCGCTAGGGAGTGGAAACACCATATATTTT.